Included here is one T cell receptor beta chain sequence, with context. What it binds is not known. The data are from a study of vaccination effects on CD4 cells after COVID-19. Study-wide results and caveats: Common cold coronavirus cross-reactivity was shown by only 1 of 255 vaccine-induced clones in healthy vaccinees. Pronounced clonal contraction occurred in clones induced by infection and by vaccine late after vaccination.

After roughly 11 days in culture, the CD4+ T cells were isolated. It was on days 3 and 7 that half the medium was replaced with IL-2 medium. V was pared by 5 bases and J by 4 bases, with 9 bases between. CDR3 size: 13 residues. Germline V gives CDR1 MDHEN, CDR2 SYDVKM. Data came from immunoSEQ multiplex PCR; TCRdb stores just in-frame clones and leaves some out. The sample has around 70,000 clones, 60% to 80% seen once. The chain joins TRBV28 to TRBJ1-5, with D perhaps matching TRBD1 (6 bases). The source of this sequence is a human donor who received a COVID-19 vaccine. The specimen comprised CD4+ T cells from PBMCs cultured without peptide, sampled before COVID-19 vaccination. The CDR3 reads CASSRQVNQPQHF. The DNA for the CDR3 is TGTGCCAGCAGTCGACAGGTAAATCAGCCCCAGCATTTT.